This T cell receptor (beta chain) was observed in a study of T-cell memory formation after mild COVID-19. Study-wide context: The two donors had largely donor-specific TCR clusters. Overall study findings and caveats: Pre-infection memory showed some responding clones, and this suggested that cross-reactive memory joined. The study found contracting CD4+ clones mainly in CM and EM and contracting CD8+ clones in EMRA.

Trimming took 2 bases from V and 0 from J, leaving 7 bases between them. The germline V gene encodes CDR1 SGHTA and CDR2 FQGTGA. The CDR3 has 14 residues. This clonotype has a handful of counts. Its target is not known. Constant-segment primers and 5'RACE yielded cDNA libraries for TCR alpha and TCR beta, each carrying sample barcodes and UMIs. TCRdb fed the 5' RACE reads into MiXCR, producing one record per CDR3 protein. The table shows roughly 160,000 distinct CDR3 sequences, with around a tenth occurring only once. The sequence derives from a man between 18 and 35 years old who had mild COVID-19 (a few samples of this study predate the infection). Cell type and time point are not known. The chain links TRBV7-3 to TRBJ2-5; D might be TRBD1 (5 bases). Sample: PBMCs or a T cell subset sorted from them (not recorded which). CDR3: CASSLSGYQETQYF. The DNA of the CDR3 is TGTGCCAGCAGCTTATCAGGGTACCAAGAGACCCAGTACTTC.